The 21 T cell receptor beta chains in this list originate from one sample, sequenced in a study of blood T cell repertoires in COVID-19. The assay was immunoSEQ multiplex PCR, and TCRdb's table has in-frame clones only and misses some. The sample carries approximately 230,000 clones, around 80% recorded once. Input material: peripheral blood. These receptors were obtained from a man aged 25 to 40 with active or convalescent COVID-19.

This chain uses TRBV7-9 with TRBJ1-2; D uncertain. V lost 3 bases to trimming and J lost 2 bases, with 7 bases between them. The germline gives CDR1 SEHNR, CDR2 FQNEAQ (reference sequence). The CDR3 runs 13 residues. In nucleotides, the CDR3 is TGTGCCAGCAGCTTCGAGACAAACTATGGCTACACCTTC. It codes for CASSFETNYGYTF.

This clone occurred many times. The gene calls are TRBV27 and TRBJ1-6, with 8 nucleotides matching TRBD1. This CDR3 comprises 15 residues. V dropped 5 bases and J dropped 10; count of bases not matched to a gene: 10. Germline CDR1 MNHEY, CDR2 SMNVEV (reference sequence). The CDR3 region is CASSIRTGMGSPLHF. The CDR3, as DNA: TGTGCCAGCAGTATCAGGACAGGGATGGGCTCACCCCTCCACTTT.

V and J are TRBV27 and TRBJ2-5; D perhaps matches TRBD2 (5 bases). The V and J ends lost 6 bases and 0 bases respectively, with 17 bases between them. Germline V gives CDR1 MNHEY, CDR2 SMNVEV (reference sequence). This CDR3 spans 16 amino acids. This chain's CDR3 is CASRRRTGGYQETQYF. Written as DNA, the CDR3 is TGTGCCAGCAGGAGGAGGACTGGCGGGTACCAAGAGACCCAGTACTTC.

V gene TRBV28 combines with J gene TRBJ1-6; a weak D match, TRBD1 (5 bases). The germline V and J ends were trimmed by 5 bases and 5 bases, with 10 bases remaining between them. There are 14 residues in the CDR3. CDR1 MDHEN and CDR2 SYDVKM come from the germline V gene. The CDR3 DNA reads TGTGCCAGCAGTCTGGGGGGTAATAATTCACCCCTCCACTTT. Its protein product is CASSLGGNNSPLHF.

The chain uses TRBV29-1 and TRBJ2-2; 8 bases match TRBD1. The CDR3 sequence is 15 residues long. With 7 bases clipped from V and 2 bases from J, the junction kept 9 bases outside the gene matches. The germline V gene encodes CDR1 SQVTM and CDR2 ANQGSEA. The CDR3 loop reads CSARTTGGNTGELFF. CDR3 bases: TGCAGCGCCCGAACAACAGGGGGTAACACCGGGGAGCTGTTTTTT.

The chain is built from TRBV18 and TRBJ1-2; unclear D gene. CDR3 length equals 13 residues. Germline V lookup: CDR1 KGHSH, CDR2 LQKENI. V lost 3 bases to trimming and J lost 2 bases, with 7 bases between them. CDR3 residues: CASSPGENYGYTF. The CDR3 region has the DNA TGTGCCAGCTCACCCGGGGAGAACTATGGCTACACCTTC.

This chain connects TRBV6-5 to TRBJ1-2; the match to TRBD1 covers 7 bases. J gave up 4 bases and V 0 bases, and 2 bases lay outside the gene matches. CDR3 size: 14 residues. From germline, CDR1 is MNHEY and CDR2 SVGAGI. The CDR3 here is CASSYSGDSYGYTF. In DNA, the CDR3 is TGTGCCAGCAGTTACTCGGGGGACAGCTATGGCTACACCTTC.

The genes are TRBV12-3 or TRBV12-4 and TRBJ1-1; weak D call: TRBD1 (5 bases). This CDR3 contains 12 residues. V lost 2 bases and J 11 bases, leaving 12 bases between the germline ends. The DNA of the CDR3 is TGTGCCAGCAGTTTATCAGGGCTTTATGCTTTCTTT. Protein: CASSLSGLYAFF.

This rearrangement joins TRBV6-1 to TRBJ2-1; 7 bases line up with TRBD2. This CDR3 contains 16 residues. The V gene end was trimmed by 0 bases and the J gene end by 4 bases; junction bases not matched to a gene: 6. CDR1 and CDR2 (germline): MNHNS, SASEGT. CDR3 in DNA: TGTGCCAGCAGTGAAGCGCCGGCTAGCGGTTACAATGAGCAGTTCTTC. This sequence encodes CASSEAPASGYNEQFF.

The sample holds one count of this clone. The sample contains more than one DNA sequence encoding this CDR3. J is TRBJ1-1 and V is TRBV9, with no clear D. In germline, CDR1 is SGDLS, CDR2 YYNGEE. Trimming took 0 bases from V and 1 from J, leaving 7 bases between them. The CDR3 is 14 amino acids. The CDR3 spells CASSVAPGNTEAFF. The CDR3, as DNA: TGTGCCAGCAGCGTAGCCCCAGGGAACACTGAAGCTTTCTTT.

This clone has only a few counts. The V call is TRBV6-6, the J call TRBJ2-3, with 9 bases lining up with TRBD2. V lost 9 bases, J lost 8 bases, and 9 bases stayed unmatched. Germline CDR1 is MNHNY and CDR2 is SVGAGI (reference sequence). The CDR3 length is 13 residues. CDR3 loop: CASTSGSARTQYF. DNA for the CDR3: TGTGCCAGTACTAGCGGGTCGGCCCGTACGCAGTATTTT.

The chain is built from TRBV6-5 and TRBJ1-6; unclear D gene. V lost 6 bases to trimming and J lost 8 bases, with 11 bases between them. This CDR3 spans 13 amino acids. Germline CDR1 MNHEY, CDR2 SVGAGI. CDR3 DNA sequence: TGTGCCAGCAGAGACAAGGATTATTCACCCCTCCACTTT. Amino acid sequence: CASRDKDYSPLHF.

This clone was observed a few times. The V and J genes are TRBV4-1 and TRBJ2-1; TRBD1 matches 9 bases. The V gene's germline CDR1 is MGHRA and CDR2 YSYEKL. Trimming at V came to 4 bases and at J to 10 bases, leaving 5 bases not matched to a gene. The CDR3 contains 13 residues. This chain's CDR3 is CASSLDRGGEQFF. The CDR3 coding sequence is TGCGCCAGCAGCCTGGACAGGGGCGGCGAGCAGTTCTTC.

The chain employs TRBV15 and TRBJ2-1; D is undetermined. The CDR3 runs 15 residues. The ends were cut back, 9 bases at V and 0 bases at J, with 15 bases in the middle. Germline V gene sequence: CDR1 LNHNV, CDR2 YYDKDF (reference sequence). The chain's CDR3 is CATALRLSSYNEQFF. CDR3 nucleotides: TGTGCCACGGCTTTGCGGCTTAGCTCCTACAATGAGCAGTTCTTC.

The rearrangement uses TRBV9 and TRBJ2-3; 8 bases line up with TRBD2. This CDR3 contains 16 residues. Germline loops: CDR1 SGDLS, CDR2 YYNGEE. Unmatched junction bases numbered 9, after V lost 2 bases and J lost 4 bases. The CDR3 loop reads CASSVTRGGLADTQYF. Written as DNA, the CDR3 is TGTGCCAGCAGCGTCACACGGGGGGGCCTGGCAGATACGCAGTATTTT.

This clone was detected once. V usage is TRBV7-3 and J usage is TRBJ1-1; the D gene is possibly TRBD1 (5 bases). The V gene's germline CDR1 is SGHTA and CDR2 FQGTGA. The CDR3 contains 13 residues. With 2 bases removed from V and 5 bases from J, the gap between germline ends came to 9 bases. Written as DNA, the CDR3 is TGTGCCAGCAGCTTACTGCAGGGTACTGAAGCTTTCTTT. It specifies CASSLLQGTEAFF.

The chain combines TRBV15 with TRBJ2-7; the match to TRBD2 covers 11 bases. V shed 0 bases and J 4 bases; nucleotides not matched to a gene: 5. Per the germline V gene, CDR1 is LNHNV and CDR2 is YYDKDF (reference sequence). The CDR3 totals 16 residues. The CDR3 reads CATSRDKTSGMYEQYF. For the CDR3, the DNA is TGTGCCACCAGCAGAGATAAGACTAGCGGGATGTACGAGCAGTACTTC.

This clone was seen just once. V usage is TRBV28 and J usage is TRBJ1-6; 9 positions match TRBD1. V lost 6 bases to trimming and J lost 10 bases; unmatched junction nucleotides: 7. The CDR3 consists of 14 residues. Germline CDR1 and CDR2: MDHEN and SYDVKM. The CDR3 DNA is TGTGCCAGCAGGGGGACAGGGATTCGGTCACCCCTCCACTTT. It codes for CASRGTGIRSPLHF.

This clone was seen ten or more times. V usage is TRBV5-1 and J usage is TRBJ2-6, with D perhaps matching TRBD1 (5 bases). CDR1 is SGHRS and CDR2 is YFSETQ in the germline V gene. Trimming stripped 3 bases from V and 0 bases from J, with 13 bases between. The CDR3 has 17 residues. DNA of the CDR3: TGCGCCAGCAGCTACTACAGGTTTAACTCTGGGGCCAACGTCCTGACTTTC. Its protein product is CASSYYRFNSGANVLTF.

The genes are TRBV10-2 and TRBJ1-2; 9 bases agree with TRBD1. CDR1 is WSHSY, CDR2 SAAADI, per germline. The CDR3 contains 13 residues. V lost 5 bases, J lost 8 bases, and 6 bases stayed unmatched. For the CDR3, the DNA is TGCGCCAGCAGTAGAGGACAGGGGCTGGGCTACACCTTC. Protein product: CASSRGQGLGYTF.

The rearrangement links TRBV5-1 to TRBJ1-1; tentative D call: TRBD1 (6 bases). The CDR3 covers 15 residues. Germline CDR1 reads SGHRS; CDR2 reads YFSETQ. V was cut by 4 bases and J by 1 base, with 14 bases left in between. CDR3 DNA sequence: TGCGCCAGCAGCGGCACGGACAGTGGGAACACTGAAGCTTTCTTT. It specifies CASSGTDSGNTEAFF.